This T cell receptor (beta chain) was identified in a study of identical twins. About this clonotype: Its antigen is as yet unknown.

Addition of a universal primer site occurred through template switching, and cDNA carried unique molecular identifiers. TCRdb re-analysed the 5' RACE reads in MiXCR, keeping a single row per CDR3 protein. The table includes 300,000 to 400,000 distinct CDR3 sequences, about 12% detected once. General observations from the study: Zero-insertion analyses could be partly confounded by invariant MAIT and iNKT cells.

The V and J ends lost 3 bases and 4 bases respectively, with 10 bases between them. The V gene's germline CDR1 is MNHEY and CDR2 SMNVEV (reference sequence). This CDR3 has 14 residues. The data also belong to a second study, concerning yellow fever vaccine responses in identical twins.

This TCR was recovered from a woman between 18 and 29 years old in good health. The sequenced sample was CD8+ T cells sorted from blood. This sequence joins TRBV27 and TRBJ2-1, with TRBD1 as a possible D gene (6 bases). In DNA form, the CDR3 reads TGTGCCAGCAGTTTCCCGGGACAATACAATGAGCAGTTCTTC. This encodes CASSFPGQYNEQFF.